The 20 T cell receptor beta chains reported below all come from one sample, sequenced in a study of T cell responses to AZD1222 COVID-19 vaccine. Assay used: immunoSEQ multiplex PCR; TCRdb lists only in-frame clones, some missing. The data hold 90,000 to 95,000 clones, with approximately 90% observed a single time. Material: peripheral blood, obtained on day 0 of AZD1222 vaccination. The receptors derive from an adult in good health.

The J gene is TRBJ1-2, the V gene TRBV6-5; perhaps TRBD1 as D (5 bases). From germline, CDR1 is MNHEY and CDR2 SVGAGI. The germline V and J ends were trimmed by 0 bases and 6 bases, with 14 bases remaining between them. This CDR3 is 15 amino acids long. CDR3 in amino acids: CASSYSTLLTDGYTF. For the CDR3, the DNA is TGTGCCAGCAGTTACTCGACCCTATTGACAGATGGCTACACCTTC.

The chain employs TRBV6-4 and TRBJ2-3; D might be TRBD2 (6 bases). Trimming removed 2 bases at V and 0 bases at J, with 6 bases between. This CDR3 contains 14 residues. The germline gives CDR1 MRHNA, CDR2 SNTAGT. In nucleotides, the CDR3 is TGTGCCAGCAGTGACGGGACTAGCACAGATACGCAGTATTTT. Residues: CASSDGTSTDTQYF.

This clone was seen once. The rearrangement joins TRBV29-1 to TRBJ1-2; D is possibly TRBD1 (6 bases). Per the germline V gene, CDR1 is SQVTM and CDR2 is ANQGSEA. Trimming removed 3 bases at V and 1 base at J, with 9 bases between. The CDR3 sequence is 13 residues long. CDR3 loop: CSVEGGRNYGYTF. The DNA of the CDR3 is TGCAGCGTTGAGGGGGGCCGTAACTATGGCTACACCTTC.

The rearrangement joins TRBV28 to TRBJ2-7, with D perhaps being TRBD1 or TRBD2 (5 bases each). V was pared by 2 bases and J by 9 bases, with 8 bases between. The CDR3 runs 11 residues. Germline CDR1 MDHEN, CDR2 SYDVKM. DNA of the CDR3: TGTGCCAGCAGTTTAGAGGGGTTGCAGTACTTC. It translates to CASSLEGLQYF.

This clone showed up just a few times. The chain uses TRBV28 and TRBJ1-3, with D possibly being TRBD1 (5 bases). Germline loops: CDR1 MDHEN, CDR2 SYDVKM. The CDR3 has 13 amino acids. Trimming cost V 8 bases and J 5 bases, with 13 bases left between them. Here the CDR3 DNA reads TGTGCCAGCGGGCAGGGTGGACGAAACACCATATATTTT. This sequence encodes CASGQGGRNTIYF.

The chain combines TRBV7-3 with TRBJ1-1, with 7 bases that match TRBD1. Trimming removed 8 bases from V and 0 bases from J; junction bases left unmatched: 0. The CDR3 has 12 amino acids. From germline, CDR1 is SGHTA and CDR2 FQGTGA. DNA of the CDR3: TGTGCCAGCGGACAGGTGAACACTGAAGCTTTCTTT. Its translation: CASGQVNTEAFF.

This chain uses TRBV10-1 with TRBJ2-4; no clear D. CDR3 length equals 14 residues. Trimming stripped 0 bases from V and 3 bases from J, with 6 bases between. Germline V gene sequence: CDR1 WNHNN, CDR2 SYGVQD (reference sequence). CDR3 DNA sequence: TGCGCCAGCAGTGAGTCGCTGGACAAAAACATTCAGTACTTC. This encodes CASSESLDKNIQYF.

The gene calls are TRBV28 and TRBJ1-1, with TRBD1 as a possible D gene (5 bases). CDR1 and CDR2 (germline): MDHEN, SYDVKM. This CDR3 spans 16 amino acids. Deletions cut 7 bases from V and 1 base from J, with 19 bases between. The DNA of the CDR3 is TGTGCCAGCAAAAGTTACAGGCGGAAGGGGAACACTGAAGCTTTCTTT. Translation: CASKSYRRKGNTEAFF.

This chain uses TRBV10-1 with TRBJ2-7, with 8 bases lining up with TRBD1. Germline V CDR1 and CDR2: WNHNN, SYGVQD (reference sequence). CDR3 length equals 15 residues. V shed 0 bases and J 4 bases; nucleotides not matched to a gene: 5. CDR3 sequence: CASSESPGGGYEQYF. DNA for the CDR3: TGCGCCAGCAGTGAGTCGCCAGGGGGCGGTTACGAGCAGTACTTC.

CDR3 residues: CASSLVRSEQYF. As DNA, the CDR3 is TGTGCCAGCAGCTTGGTAAGGTCCGAGCAGTACTTC. The chain is built from TRBV5-6 and TRBJ2-7; D unclear. V gave up 0 bases and J gave up 6 bases, with 7 bases separating them. From germline, CDR1 is SGHDT and CDR2 YYEEEE. This CDR3 has 12 residues.

The chain joins TRBV18 to TRBJ2-7; perhaps TRBD1 as D (6 bases). The V gene's germline CDR1 is KGHSH and CDR2 LQKENI. The CDR3 spans 15 residues. Deletions cut 0 bases from V and 6 bases from J, with 15 bases between. The CDR3, as DNA: TGTGCCAGCTCACCACCCTGGACAGCCGTTTCCGAGCAGTACTTC. Its protein product is CASSPPWTAVSEQYF.

The chain links TRBV7-9 to TRBJ1-4, with 9 bases fitting TRBD1. The germline V gene encodes CDR1 SEHNR and CDR2 FQNEAQ (reference sequence). Trimming removed 2 bases from V and 7 bases from J; junction bases left unmatched: 8. The CDR3 covers 16 residues. In DNA, the CDR3 is TGTGCCAGCAGCTTACCGGCGACAGGGGGAAGTGAAAAACTGTTTTTT. This translates into CASSLPATGGSEKLFF.

The CDR3 reads CASSVAGLAGETQYF. The CDR3 DNA follows: TGTGCCAGCAGCGTAGCCGGACTAGCGGGGGAGACGCAGTATTTT. The gene calls are TRBV9 and TRBJ2-3, with 13 bases identical to TRBD2. From germline, CDR1 is SGDLS and CDR2 YYNGEE. CDR3 length: 15 amino acids. The ends lost 0 bases at V and 9 bases at J; junction bases unmatched: 4.

This chain joins TRBV28 and TRBJ1-3; perhaps TRBD1 as D (6 bases). This CDR3 region has 15 residues. From germline, CDR1 is MDHEN and CDR2 SYDVKM. V lost 5 bases and J 0 bases, leaving 11 bases between the germline ends. CDR3 region: CASSPGGNSGNTIYF. CDR3 DNA sequence: TGTGCCAGCAGTCCCGGGGGCAACTCTGGAAACACCATATATTTT.

The V call is TRBV6-5, the J call TRBJ1-6, with 7 bases fitting TRBD1. In germline, CDR1 is MNHEY, CDR2 SVGAGI. V dropped 6 bases and J dropped 7; count of bases not matched to a gene: 9. The length of the CDR3 is 15 residues. In DNA form, the CDR3 reads TGTGCCAGCAGCGGGGGGTGGACAGGAAATTCACCCCTCCACTTT. This encodes CASSGGWTGNSPLHF.

V and J are TRBV2 and TRBJ1-3; unclear D gene. Germline V gives CDR1 SNHLY, CDR2 FYNNEI. V dropped 1 base and J dropped 0 bases, with 13 bases sitting between them. This CDR3 has 17 residues. CDR3 in DNA: TGTGCCAGCAGTGAAGTCGGGAGGGCTTCCTCTGGAAACACCATATATTTT. Its translation is CASSEVGRASSGNTIYF.

The chain employs TRBV5-1 and TRBJ2-7, with D unclear. V lost 0 bases and J lost 4, with 8 bases in between. Per germline, CDR1 SGHRS and CDR2 YFSETQ. The CDR3 is 13 amino acids. The CDR3 loop reads CASSLATQYEQYF. The CDR3 coding sequence is TGCGCCAGCAGCTTGGCCACTCAATACGAGCAGTACTTC.

The chain couples TRBV15 to TRBJ1-5; D is uncertain. Germline CDR1 and CDR2: LNHNV and YYDKDF (reference sequence). The CDR3 covers 13 residues. V shed 0 bases and J shed 16 bases, with 16 bases lying between them. CDR3 sequence reads: CATSRDRRGKRHF. The CDR3 DNA reads TGTGCCACCAGCAGAGATCGGAGAGGCAAGCGACATTTT. The whole variable domain, remainder taken from reference TRBV15 and TRBJ1-5, is DAMVIQNPRYQVTQFGKPVTLSCSQTLNHNVMYWYQQKSSQAPKLLFHYYDKDFNNEADTPDNFQSRRPNTSFCFLDIRSPGLGDTAMYLCATSRDRRGKRHFGDGTRLSIL.

The genes are TRBV7-3 and TRBJ1-2, with D possibly matching TRBD1 (5 bases). Trimming shortened V by 2 bases and J by 8 bases, and 12 bases separated the two germline ends. Germline CDR1 and CDR2: SGHTA and FQGTGA. The CDR3 runs to 13 residues. The CDR3 loop is CASSLEPGRGYTF. DNA of the CDR3: TGTGCCAGCAGCTTAGAACCGGGGCGGGGCTACACCTTC.

The chain has TRBV21-1 and TRBJ2-4; TRBD1 is the table's D call and was not checked against the DNA. TRBV21-1 constitutes a pseudogene. CDR3 length equals 15 residues. Here the CDR3 reads CASTSDRVPKNIQYF. The CDR3, as DNA: TGTGCCAGCACTTCGGACAGGGTGCCGAAAAACATTCAGTACTTC.